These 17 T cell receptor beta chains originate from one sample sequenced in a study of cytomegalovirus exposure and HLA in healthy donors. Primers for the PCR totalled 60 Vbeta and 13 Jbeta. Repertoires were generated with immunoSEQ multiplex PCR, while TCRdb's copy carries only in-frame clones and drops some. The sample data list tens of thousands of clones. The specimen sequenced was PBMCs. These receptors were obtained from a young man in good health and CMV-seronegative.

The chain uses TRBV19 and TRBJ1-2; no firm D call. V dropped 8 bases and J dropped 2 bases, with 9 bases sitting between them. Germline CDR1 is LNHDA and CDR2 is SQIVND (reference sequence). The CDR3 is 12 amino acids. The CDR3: CASSAVNYGYTF. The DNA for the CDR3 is TGTGCCAGTTCGGCGGTGAACTATGGCTACACCTTC. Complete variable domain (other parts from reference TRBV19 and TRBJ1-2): DGGITQSPKYLFRKEGQNVTLSCEQNLNHDAMYWYRQDPGQGLRLIYYSQIVNDFQKGDIAEGYSVSREKKESFPLTVTSAQKNPTAFYLCASSAVNYGYTFGSGTRLTVV.

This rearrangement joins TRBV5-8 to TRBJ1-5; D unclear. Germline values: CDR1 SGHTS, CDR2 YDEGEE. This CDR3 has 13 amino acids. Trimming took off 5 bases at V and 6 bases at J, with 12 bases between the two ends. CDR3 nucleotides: TGTGCCAGCAGTGAAGGGCGGGCTCAGCCCCAGCATTTT. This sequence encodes CASSEGRAQPQHF.

The CDR3 DNA reads as TGTGCCAGCAGCCGGGTTAGCGGGGGGAACACCGGGGAGCTGTTTTTT. The encoded protein is CASSRVSGGNTGELFF. The rearrangement uses TRBV4-2 and TRBJ2-2; 9 nucleotides match TRBD2. V shed 4 bases and J 1 base; nucleotides not matched to a gene: 4. This CDR3 is 16 amino acids long. CDR1 is LGHNA, CDR2 YNFKEQ, per germline.

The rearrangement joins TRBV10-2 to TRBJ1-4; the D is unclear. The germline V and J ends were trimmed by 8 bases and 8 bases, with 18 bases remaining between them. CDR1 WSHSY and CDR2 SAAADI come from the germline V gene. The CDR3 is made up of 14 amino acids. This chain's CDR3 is CASATSGVVEKLFF. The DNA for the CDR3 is TGCGCCAGCGCTACGAGCGGGGTGGTGGAAAAACTGTTTTTT.

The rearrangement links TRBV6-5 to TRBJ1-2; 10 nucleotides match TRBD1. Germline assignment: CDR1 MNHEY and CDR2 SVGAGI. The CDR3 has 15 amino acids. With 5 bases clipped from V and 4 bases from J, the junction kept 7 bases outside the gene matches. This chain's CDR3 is CASSPRDRGGYGYTF. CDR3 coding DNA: TGTGCCAGCAGTCCCAGGGACAGGGGAGGCTATGGCTACACCTTC.

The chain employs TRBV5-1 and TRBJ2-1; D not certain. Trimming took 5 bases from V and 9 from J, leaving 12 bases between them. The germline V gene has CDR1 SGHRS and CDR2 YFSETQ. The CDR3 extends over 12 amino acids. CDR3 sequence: CASSNEDFEQFF. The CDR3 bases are TGCGCCAGCAGTAACGAGGATTTTGAGCAGTTCTTC.

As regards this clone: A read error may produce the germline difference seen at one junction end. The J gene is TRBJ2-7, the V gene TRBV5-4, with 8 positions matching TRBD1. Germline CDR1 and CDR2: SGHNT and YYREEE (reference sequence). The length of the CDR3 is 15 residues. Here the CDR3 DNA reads TGTGCCAGCAGTTTGGCCCGGGACAGGAGCTACGAGCAGTACTTC. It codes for CASSLARDRSYEQYF.

CDR3 coding DNA: TGTGCCAGCAGCTTGGGAGGCAGCGGGAGGGGTAATGAGCAGTTCTTC. It is translated as CASSLGGSGRGNEQFF. This chain connects TRBV5-4 to TRBJ2-1; 10 bases are a match to TRBD2. J lost 7 bases, V lost 0 bases, and 7 bases had no gene match. Germline values: CDR1 SGHNT, CDR2 YYREEE (reference sequence). This CDR3 contains 16 residues.

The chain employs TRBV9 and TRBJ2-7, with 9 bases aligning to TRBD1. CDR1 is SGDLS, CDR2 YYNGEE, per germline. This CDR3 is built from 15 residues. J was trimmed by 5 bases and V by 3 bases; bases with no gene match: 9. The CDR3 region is CASSAAWGQGHEQYF. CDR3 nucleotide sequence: TGTGCCAGCAGCGCCGCATGGGGACAGGGTCACGAGCAGTACTTC.

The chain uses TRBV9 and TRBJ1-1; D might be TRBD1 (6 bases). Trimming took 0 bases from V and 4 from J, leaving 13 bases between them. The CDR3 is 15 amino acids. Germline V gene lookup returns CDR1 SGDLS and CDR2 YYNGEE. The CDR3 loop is CASSVGWGRGTEAFF. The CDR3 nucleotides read TGTGCCAGCAGCGTAGGCTGGGGCAGGGGCACTGAAGCTTTCTTT.

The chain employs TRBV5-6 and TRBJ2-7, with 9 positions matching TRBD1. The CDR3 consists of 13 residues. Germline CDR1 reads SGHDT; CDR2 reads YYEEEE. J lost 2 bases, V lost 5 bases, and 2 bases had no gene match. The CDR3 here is CASRGTGTYEQYF. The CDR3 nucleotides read TGTGCCAGCAGGGGGACAGGGACCTACGAGCAGTACTTC.

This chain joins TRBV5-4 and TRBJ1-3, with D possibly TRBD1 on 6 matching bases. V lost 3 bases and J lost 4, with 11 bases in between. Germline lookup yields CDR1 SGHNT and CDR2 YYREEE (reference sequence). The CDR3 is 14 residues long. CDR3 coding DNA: TGTGCCAGCAGCTGGGGGGGGCCGGGAAACACCATATATTTT. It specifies CASSWGGPGNTIYF.

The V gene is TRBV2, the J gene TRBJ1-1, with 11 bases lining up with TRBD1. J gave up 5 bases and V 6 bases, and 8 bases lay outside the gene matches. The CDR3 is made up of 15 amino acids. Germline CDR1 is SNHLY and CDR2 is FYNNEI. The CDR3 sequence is CASSDRTGGNTEAFF. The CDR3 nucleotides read TGTGCCAGCAGCGACCGGACAGGGGGCAATACTGAAGCTTTCTTT.

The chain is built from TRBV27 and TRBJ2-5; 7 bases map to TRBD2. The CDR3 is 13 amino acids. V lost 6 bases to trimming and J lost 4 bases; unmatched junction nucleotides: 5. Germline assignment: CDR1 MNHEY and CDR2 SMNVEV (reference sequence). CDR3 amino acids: CASRSGGGETQYF. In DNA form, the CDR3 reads TGTGCCAGCAGGTCGGGGGGTGGAGAGACCCAGTACTTC.

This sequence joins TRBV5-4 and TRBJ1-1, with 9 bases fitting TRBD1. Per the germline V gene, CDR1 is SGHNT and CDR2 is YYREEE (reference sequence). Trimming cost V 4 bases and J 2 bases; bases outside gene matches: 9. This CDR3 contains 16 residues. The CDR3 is CASSLPGTGPNTEAFF. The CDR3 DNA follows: TGTGCCAGCAGCCTCCCCGGGACAGGGCCTAACACTGAAGCTTTCTTT.

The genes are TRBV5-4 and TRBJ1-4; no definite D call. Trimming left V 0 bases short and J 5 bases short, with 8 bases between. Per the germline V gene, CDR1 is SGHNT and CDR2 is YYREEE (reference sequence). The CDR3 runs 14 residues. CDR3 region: CASSLGLQNEKLFF. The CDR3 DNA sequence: TGTGCCAGCAGCTTGGGACTACAGAATGAAAAACTGTTTTTT.

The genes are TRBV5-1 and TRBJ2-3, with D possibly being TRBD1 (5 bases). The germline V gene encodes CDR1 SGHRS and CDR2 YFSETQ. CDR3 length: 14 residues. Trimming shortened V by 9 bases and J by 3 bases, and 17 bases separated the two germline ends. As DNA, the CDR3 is TGCGCCACTCAGCCCCAGGGTGGAACAGATACGCAGTATTTT. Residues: CATQPQGGTDTQYF.